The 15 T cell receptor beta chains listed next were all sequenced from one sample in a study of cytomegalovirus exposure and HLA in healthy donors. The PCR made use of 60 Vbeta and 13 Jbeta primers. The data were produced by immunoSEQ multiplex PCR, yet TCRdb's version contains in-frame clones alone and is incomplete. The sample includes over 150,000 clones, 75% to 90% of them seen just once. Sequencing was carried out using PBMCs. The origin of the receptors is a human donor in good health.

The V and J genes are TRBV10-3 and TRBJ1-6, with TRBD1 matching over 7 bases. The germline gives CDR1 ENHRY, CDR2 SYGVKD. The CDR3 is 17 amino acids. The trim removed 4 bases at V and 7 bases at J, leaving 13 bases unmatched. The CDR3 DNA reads TGTGCCATCAGTGCCAAAGATCTAGGACAGGCCAATTCACCCCTCCACTTT. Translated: CAISAKDLGQANSPLHF.

Written as DNA, the CDR3 is TGTGCTAGTGGTTGGAGGGGGCTTGGATATGAGCAGTTCTTC. Translating it yields CASGWRGLGYEQFF. This chain connects TRBV12-5 to TRBJ2-1; weak D call: TRBD1 (7 bases). This CDR3 is 14 amino acids long. Per the germline V gene, CDR1 is LGHNT and CDR2 is FRNRAP. Deletions cut 4 bases from V and 8 bases from J, with 15 bases between.

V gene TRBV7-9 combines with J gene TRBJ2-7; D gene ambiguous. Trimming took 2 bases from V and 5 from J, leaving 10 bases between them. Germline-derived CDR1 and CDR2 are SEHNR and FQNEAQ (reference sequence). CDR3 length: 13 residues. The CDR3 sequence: CASSLYELDEQYF. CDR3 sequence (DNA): TGTGCCAGCAGCTTATACGAGCTTGACGAGCAGTACTTC.

The CDR3 is CASSARGGSGNTIYF. The CDR3 DNA is TGTGCCAGCAGTGCCCGCGGCGGTTCTGGAAACACCATATATTTT. This chain links TRBV6-5 with TRBJ1-3, with D unclear. Germline CDR1 and CDR2: MNHEY and SVGAGI. V lost 5 bases, J lost 1 base, and 12 bases lay in between. CDR3 size: 15 residues.

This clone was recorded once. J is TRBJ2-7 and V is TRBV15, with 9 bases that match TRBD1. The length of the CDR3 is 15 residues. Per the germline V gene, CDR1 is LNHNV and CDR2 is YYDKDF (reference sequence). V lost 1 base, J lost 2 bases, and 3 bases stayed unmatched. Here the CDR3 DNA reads TGTGCCACCAGCAGAGGAGGGACAGGGCCCTACGAGCAGTACTTC. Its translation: CATSRGGTGPYEQYF. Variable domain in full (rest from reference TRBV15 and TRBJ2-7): DAMVIQNPRYQVTQFGKPVTLSCSQTLNHNVMYWYQQKSSQAPKLLFHYYDKDFNNEADTPDNFQSRRPNTSFCFLDIRSPGLGDTAMYLCATSRGGTGPYEQYFGPGTRLTVT.

The CDR3 DNA reads TGTGCCAGCAGCTTGGGCAGGGGGGATGGCTACACCTTC. It translates to CASSLGRGDGYTF. The chain recombines TRBV5-6 with TRBJ1-2; 7 bases fit TRBD1. The junction had 2 bases not matched to a gene; V was cut back by 0 bases and J by 6 bases. The CDR3 has 13 amino acids. Germline V lookup: CDR1 SGHDT, CDR2 YYEEEE.

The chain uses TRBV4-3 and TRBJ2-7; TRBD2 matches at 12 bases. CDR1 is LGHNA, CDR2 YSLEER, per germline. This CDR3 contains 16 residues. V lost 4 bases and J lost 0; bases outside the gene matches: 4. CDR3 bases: TGCGCCAGCAGCCCACGACTAGCGGGGGCCTCCTACGAGCAGTACTTC. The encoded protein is CASSPRLAGASYEQYF.

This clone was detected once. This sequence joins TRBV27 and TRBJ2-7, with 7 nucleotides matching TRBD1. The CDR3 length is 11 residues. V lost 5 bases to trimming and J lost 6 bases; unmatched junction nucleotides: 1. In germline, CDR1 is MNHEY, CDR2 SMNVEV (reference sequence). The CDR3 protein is CASSQGVEQYF. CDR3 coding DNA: TGTGCCAGCAGTCAGGGGGTCGAGCAGTACTTC.

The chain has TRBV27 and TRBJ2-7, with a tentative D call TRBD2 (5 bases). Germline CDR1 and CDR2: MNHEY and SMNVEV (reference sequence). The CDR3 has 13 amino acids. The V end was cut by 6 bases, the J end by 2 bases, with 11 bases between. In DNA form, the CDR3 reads TGTGCCAGCAGCCAAGGACTGACCTACGAGCAGTACTTC. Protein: CASSQGLTYEQYF.

In nucleotides, the CDR3 is TGTGCCAGCAGCATACAGGGTTTCTATGGCTACACCTTC. It encodes CASSIQGFYGYTF. This chain joins TRBV7-9 and TRBJ1-2; D is perhaps TRBD1 (6 bases). Germline V gene data show CDR1 as SEHNR and CDR2 as FQNEAQ (reference sequence). V was shortened by 5 bases and J by 4 bases, with 11 bases between the two germline ends. This CDR3 has 13 residues.

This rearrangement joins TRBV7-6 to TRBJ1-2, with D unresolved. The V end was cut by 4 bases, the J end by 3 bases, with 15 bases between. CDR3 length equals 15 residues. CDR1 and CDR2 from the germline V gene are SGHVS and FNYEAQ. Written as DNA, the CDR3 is TGTGCCAGCAGCTCGACTGCGACGGCAGACTATGGCTACACCTTC. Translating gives CASSSTATADYGYTF.

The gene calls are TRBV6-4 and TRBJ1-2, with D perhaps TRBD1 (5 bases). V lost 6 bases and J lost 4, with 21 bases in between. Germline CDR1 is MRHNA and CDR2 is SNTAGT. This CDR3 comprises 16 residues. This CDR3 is CASRGSIGTSIYGYTF. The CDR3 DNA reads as TGTGCCAGCAGGGGCAGCATAGGGACTTCTATCTATGGCTACACCTTC.

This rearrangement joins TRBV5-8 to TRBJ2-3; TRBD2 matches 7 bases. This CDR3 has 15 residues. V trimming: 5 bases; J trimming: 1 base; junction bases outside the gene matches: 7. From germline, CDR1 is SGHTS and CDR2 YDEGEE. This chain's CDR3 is CASSPAAGGTDTQYF. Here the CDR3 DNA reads TGTGCCAGCAGTCCGGCGGCGGGGGGCACAGATACGCAGTATTTT.

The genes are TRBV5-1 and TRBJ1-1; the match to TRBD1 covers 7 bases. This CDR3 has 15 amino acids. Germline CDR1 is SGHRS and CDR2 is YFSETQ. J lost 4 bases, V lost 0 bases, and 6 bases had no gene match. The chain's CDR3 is CASSLGNRGGTEAFF. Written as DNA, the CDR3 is TGCGCCAGCAGCTTGGGAAACAGGGGAGGCACTGAAGCTTTCTTT. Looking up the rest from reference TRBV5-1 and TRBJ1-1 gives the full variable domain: KAGVTQTPRYLIKTRGQQVTLSCSPISGHRSVSWYQQTPGQGLQFLFEYFSETQRNKGNFPGRFSGRQFSNSRSEMNVSTLELGDSALYLCASSLGNRGGTEAFFGQGTRLTVV.

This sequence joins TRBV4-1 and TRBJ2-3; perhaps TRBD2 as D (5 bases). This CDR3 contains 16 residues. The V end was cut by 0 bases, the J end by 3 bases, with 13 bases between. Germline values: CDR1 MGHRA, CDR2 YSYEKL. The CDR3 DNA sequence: TGCGCCAGCAGCCAAGATTTTCGGGGTGGGACAGATACGCAGTATTTT. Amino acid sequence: CASSQDFRGGTDTQYF.